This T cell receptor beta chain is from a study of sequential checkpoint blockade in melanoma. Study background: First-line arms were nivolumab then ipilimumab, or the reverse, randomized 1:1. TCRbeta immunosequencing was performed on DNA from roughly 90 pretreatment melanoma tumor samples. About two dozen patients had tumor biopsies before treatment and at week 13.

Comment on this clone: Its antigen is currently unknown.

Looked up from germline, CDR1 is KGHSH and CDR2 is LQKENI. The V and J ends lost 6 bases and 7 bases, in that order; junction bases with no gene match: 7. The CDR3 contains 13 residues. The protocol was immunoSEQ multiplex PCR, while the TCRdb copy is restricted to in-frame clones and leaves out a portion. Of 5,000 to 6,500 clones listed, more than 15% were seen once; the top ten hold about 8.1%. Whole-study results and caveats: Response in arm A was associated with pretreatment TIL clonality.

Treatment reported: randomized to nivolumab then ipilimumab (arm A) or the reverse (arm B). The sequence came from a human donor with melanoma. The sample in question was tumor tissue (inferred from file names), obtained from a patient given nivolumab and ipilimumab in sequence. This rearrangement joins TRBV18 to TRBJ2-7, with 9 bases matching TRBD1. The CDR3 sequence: CASSLQGAGEQYF. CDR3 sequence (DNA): TGTGCCAGCTCCCTACAGGGGGCTGGAGAGCAGTACTTC.